This is a list of T cell receptor beta chains from one sample in a study of CD8+ T cells in alopecia areata. Sequencing was performed with immunoSEQ multiplex PCR; in TCRdb, only in-frame clones are kept and a portion is missing. The sample holds about 160,000 clones, 65% seen once. Here the sequenced sample was CD4+ T cells sorted from blood, taken at week 4, from a patient treated with tofacitinib. These receptors came from a human donor with alopecia areata. CDR3s include the opening cysteine and the closing phenylalanine or tryptophan. D genes are given only for firm matches. Some rows have no size entry. The others give once, few or many, or a class for an expanded clone.

j_gene | v_gene | abundance | d_gene | CDR3nt | CDR3aa
TRBJ2-3 | TRBV7-8 | once | NA | TGTGCCAGCAGCCCCACCCCATGGGCAGATACGCAGTATTTT | CASSPTPWADTQYF
TRBJ2-3 | TRBV30 | NA | NA | TGTGCCTGGAGTCTAGGGGCCCCCACAGATACGCAGTATTTT | CAWSLGAPTDTQYF
TRBJ1-1 | TRBV9 | NA | NA | TGTGCCAGCAGCGTATTCGGACAGTCTGAAGCTTTCTTT | CASSVFGQSEAFF
TRBJ1-1 | TRBV30 | NA | NA | TGTGCCTGGACCAGCCTCAGGGGGAACACTGAAGCTTTCTTT | CAWTSLRGNTEAFF
TRBJ1-4 | TRBV29-1 | NA | TRBD1 | TGCAGCGTTGGGATCACAGGGGCTAATGAAAAACTGTTTTTT | CSVGITGANEKLFF
TRBJ1-1 | TRBV5-4 | NA | NA | TGTGCCAGCAACGGAGGGACCCGTGCTGAAGCTTTCTTT | CASNGGTRAEAFF
TRBJ1-2 | TRBV30 | NA | TRBD1 | TGTGCCTGGAGTCCCGGGACAGGGGGTACTCGTTACTATGGCTACACCTTC | CAWSPGTGGTRYYGYTF
TRBJ2-1 | TRBV5-4 | NA | TRBD2 | TGTGCCAGCAGCTTGGGGAACCAGGGAGGGCGGGAAGACAATGAGCAGTTCTTC | CASSLGNQGGREDNEQFF
TRBJ1-2 | TRBV2 | few | NA | TGTGCCAGCACCATCTTGCTACCCGGCTACACCTTC | CASTILLPGYTF
TRBJ2-1 | TRBV6-6 | few | TRBD2 | TGTGCCAGCAGCCCGACTAGCGGGGGGGCTTTTGGGCAGTTCTTC | CASSPTSGGAFGQFF
TRBJ2-6 | TRBV10-3 | few | NA | TGTGCCGTCCACACAGGGTCCGGGGCCAACGTCCTGACTTTC | CAVHTGSGANVLTF